This entry lists 9 T cell receptor beta chains sequenced from one sample in a study of T cells in localized non-small cell lung cancer. TCRdb keeps only in-frame clones here, not all; method: immunoSEQ multiplex PCR. The top ten clones hold about 1.5% of a sample with approximately 150,000 clones, roughly 90% of them seen once. Sequencing used peripheral blood, obtained before any cancer treatment. The receptors were gathered from a female donor older than 55 with stage I lung adenocarcinoma.

The rearrangement uses TRBV7-3 and TRBJ2-3; D uncertain. Germline V CDR1 and CDR2: SGHTA, FQGTGA. The CDR3 spans 11 residues. The V end lost 5 bases, the J end lost 2 bases, and 2 bases lay between the germline ends. The CDR3 loop reads CASSDTDTQYF. The CDR3 nucleotides read TGTGCCAGCAGCGACACAGATACGCAGTATTTT.

The chain joins TRBV9 to TRBJ1-1, with D maybe TRBD1 (6 bases). Trimming removed 3 bases at V and 3 bases at J, with 18 bases between. CDR1 is SGDLS and CDR2 is YYNGEE in the germline V gene. CDR3 size: 16 residues. CDR3 DNA sequence: TGTGCCAGCAGCGCAGCGCCCCAGGGGACGGACACTGAAGCTTTCTTT. The encoded protein is CASSAAPQGTDTEAFF.

This clone was observed a handful of times. The rearrangement joins TRBV5-8 to TRBJ2-7, with D maybe TRBD2 (6 bases). Trimming shortened V by 6 bases and J by 1 base, and 11 bases separated the two germline ends. Germline lookup yields CDR1 SGHTS and CDR2 YDEGEE. The CDR3 is 13 residues long. CDR3 bases: TGTGCCAGCAAATCGGGACTGTCCTACGAGCAGTACTTC. Residues: CASKSGLSYEQYF.

Only a few counts were recorded for this clone. The V call is TRBV7-6, the J call TRBJ1-2; D gene unclear. Germline CDR1 SGHVS, CDR2 FNYEAQ. This CDR3 has 13 residues. V was trimmed by 3 bases and J by 6 bases, leaving 11 bases between them. The chain's CDR3 is CASSFRQDHGYTF. For the CDR3, the DNA is TGTGCCAGCAGCTTTAGGCAGGATCATGGCTACACCTTC.

The CDR3 region is CASSESRREGGDTQYF. For the CDR3, the DNA is TGCGCCAGCAGTGAGTCTCGGCGGGAGGGGGGAGATACGCAGTATTTT. The chain combines TRBV10-1 with TRBJ2-3; TRBD2 matches at 9 bases. Germline assignment: CDR1 WNHNN and CDR2 SYGVQD (reference sequence). This CDR3 region has 16 residues. The junction had 6 bases not matched to a gene; V was cut back by 0 bases and J by 5 bases.

The rearrangement links TRBV10-2 to TRBJ2-3; D uncertain. The V end was cut by 0 bases, the J end by 5 bases, with 3 bases between. Per germline, CDR1 WSHSY and CDR2 SAAADI. The CDR3 has 12 residues. In DNA, the CDR3 is TGCGCCAGCAGTGAGTCAGGAGATACGCAGTATTTT. It is translated as CASSESGDTQYF.

Regarding this clone: A read error may account for a junction end that differs from germline. The chain uses TRBV10-3 and TRBJ2-1; TRBD2 matches at 7 bases. This CDR3 is 17 amino acids long. Germline V gene data show CDR1 as ENHRY and CDR2 as SYGVKD. The CDR3: CAISESGLVPPYSEQFF. CDR3 coding DNA: TGTGCCATCAGTGAGTCAGGACTAGTCCCCCCCTACAGTGAGCAGTTCTTC.

The rearrangement uses TRBV29-1 and TRBJ2-2, with 7 bases lining up with TRBD2. The CDR3 is made up of 15 amino acids. Losses at the gene ends were 7 bases for V and 2 bases for J; bases not matched to a gene: 10. CDR1 and CDR2 from the germline V gene are SQVTM and ANQGSEA. For the CDR3, the DNA is TGCAGCGCCACCCAAGCGGGACCCAACACCGGGGAGCTGTTTTTT. Translation gives CSATQAGPNTGELFF.

The chain links TRBV10-1 to TRBJ1-5; D is uncertain. V gave up 9 bases and J gave up 4 bases, with 4 bases separating them. Germline V gene data show CDR1 as WNHNN and CDR2 as SYGVQD (reference sequence). This CDR3 is built from 10 residues. CDR3 sequence (DNA): TGCGCCAGTGTAAATCAGCCCCAGCATTTT. Amino acid sequence: CASVNQPQHF.